This is a list of T cell receptor beta chains from one sample in a study of CD8+ T cells in alopecia areata. Measured with immunoSEQ multiplex PCR; TCRdb has only the in-frame clones, and not every one. This table holds about 140,000 clones, 86% found once. Specimen: CD8+ T cells sorted from blood, collected at week 4, from a patient treated with tofacitinib. The receptors were sampled from a human donor with alopecia areata. Both conserved end residues are part of each CDR3. Each record gives: clone size, D gene, J gene, V gene, CDR3 protein, CDR3 DNA. A D gene is named only where the DNA matches it firmly. Clone size is shown for a subset of rows, as once, few, many or a class of expanded clone.

abundance: .
d_gene: .
j_gene: TRBJ2-3
v_gene: TRBV19
CDR3aa: CASTPRGDTDTQYF
CDR3nt: TGTGCCAGTACCCCTCGGGGTGATACAGATACGCAGTATTTT

abundance: .
d_gene: TRBD1
j_gene: TRBJ2-7
v_gene: TRBV5-1
CDR3aa: CASSYDREIYEQYF
CDR3nt: TGCGCCAGCAGCTACGACAGGGAAATCTACGAGCAGTACTTC

abundance: .
d_gene: TRBD2
j_gene: TRBJ2-5
v_gene: TRBV4-1
CDR3aa: CASSQEGGGYQETQYF
CDR3nt: TGCGCCAGCAGCCAAGAAGGCGGGGGTTACCAAGAGACCCAGTACTTC

abundance: .
d_gene: .
j_gene: TRBJ2-4
v_gene: TRBV11-2
CDR3aa: CASSLGSDIQYF
CDR3nt: TGTGCCAGCAGCTTAGGATCGGACATTCAGTACTTC

abundance: .
d_gene: .
j_gene: TRBJ2-5
v_gene: TRBV7-2
CDR3aa: CASSGTRGRQETQYF
CDR3nt: TGTGCCAGCAGCGGGACTCGGGGGAGGCAAGAGACCCAGTACTTC

abundance: .
d_gene: .
j_gene: TRBJ2-3
v_gene: TRBV27
CDR3aa: CASSLSSTDSQYF
CDR3nt: TGTGCCAGCAGTTTATCGAGCACAGATTCGCAGTATTTT

abundance: .
d_gene: .
j_gene: TRBJ2-5
v_gene: TRBV10-3
CDR3aa: CAISEEIRETQYF
CDR3nt: TGTGCCATCAGTGAGGAGATTAGAGAGACCCAGTACTTC

abundance: .
d_gene: .
j_gene: TRBJ2-3
v_gene: TRBV29-1
CDR3aa: CSVEVVGYPTQYF
CDR3nt: TGCAGCGTTGAAGTCGTTGGGTATCCTACGCAGTATTTT

abundance: .
d_gene: TRBD2
j_gene: TRBJ2-3
v_gene: TRBV29-1
CDR3aa: CSVVVIQRGNTDTQYF
CDR3nt: TGCAGCGTTGTTGTTATCCAGCGGGGGAACACAGATACGCAGTATTTT

abundance: .
d_gene: .
j_gene: TRBJ2-3
v_gene: TRBV4-1
CDR3aa: CASSQVPGIPSTDTQYF
CDR3nt: TGCGCCAGCAGCCAAGTACCCGGAATCCCTAGCACAGATACGCAGTATTTT

abundance: .
d_gene: .
j_gene: TRBJ2-7
v_gene: TRBV30
CDR3aa: CAWSRTDSYEQYF
CDR3nt: TGTGCCTGGAGCAGGACCGACTCCTACGAGCAGTACTTC

abundance: .
d_gene: TRBD2
j_gene: TRBJ2-3
v_gene: TRBV19
CDR3aa: CASNGGTDTQYF
CDR3nt: TGTGCCAGTAACGGGGGGACAGATACGCAGTATTTT

abundance: once
d_gene: TRBD2
j_gene: TRBJ2-1
v_gene: TRBV4-1
CDR3aa: CASSPLELAENNEQFF
CDR3nt: TGCGCCAGCAGCCCCTTAGAACTAGCGGAAAACAATGAGCAGTTCTTC

abundance: few
d_gene: TRBD1
j_gene: TRBJ2-7
v_gene: TRBV5-1
CDR3aa: CASSLGQGLYEQYF
CDR3nt: TGCGCCAGCAGCTTGGGACAGGGGCTATACGAGCAGTACTTC

abundance: .
d_gene: .
j_gene: TRBJ2-1
v_gene: TRBV28
CDR3aa: CASSSDSPEQFF
CDR3nt: TGTGCCAGCAGCTCGGACTCTCCGGAGCAGTTCTTC

abundance: once
d_gene: .
j_gene: TRBJ2-7
v_gene: TRBV27
CDR3aa: CASGRDTHYEQYF
CDR3nt: TGTGCCAGCGGGCGGGACACCCACTACGAGCAGTACTTC

abundance: .
d_gene: TRBD1
j_gene: TRBJ2-1
v_gene: TRBV15
CDR3aa: CATSRVLGQGDNEQFF
CDR3nt: TGTGCCACCAGCAGAGTGTTAGGACAGGGGGACAATGAGCAGTTCTTC

abundance: .
d_gene: TRBD2
j_gene: TRBJ2-1
v_gene: TRBV29-1
CDR3aa: CSVTLAGGRAQFF
CDR3nt: TGCAGCGTGACTCTAGCGGGGGGGCGGGCGCAGTTCTTC

abundance: .
d_gene: .
j_gene: TRBJ2-1
v_gene: TRBV4-1
CDR3aa: CASSLRGGSNNEQFF
CDR3nt: TGCGCCAGCAGCCTAAGAGGGGGGTCTAACAATGAGCAGTTCTTC

abundance: .
d_gene: .
j_gene: TRBJ2-6
v_gene: TRBV10-2
CDR3aa: CASGSPWSGANVLTF
CDR3nt: TGCGCCAGCGGCTCGCCTTGGTCTGGGGCCAACGTCCTGACTTTC

abundance: .
d_gene: .
j_gene: TRBJ2-7
v_gene: TRBV6-5
CDR3aa: CASSYSSSYEQYF
CDR3nt: TGTGCCAGCAGTTACTCTTCATCCTACGAGCAGTACTTC

abundance: few
d_gene: .
j_gene: TRBJ2-7
v_gene: TRBV9
CDR3aa: CASSPRGSAYEQYF
CDR3nt: TGTGCCAGCAGCCCGCGGGGCTCCGCCTACGAGCAGTACTTC

abundance: .
d_gene: .
j_gene: TRBJ2-2
v_gene: TRBV4-1
CDR3aa: CASSQAGTVGTGELFF
CDR3nt: TGCGCCAGCAGCCAAGCCGGGACCGTTGGGACCGGGGAGCTGTTTTTT

abundance: .
d_gene: .
j_gene: TRBJ1-1
v_gene: TRBV27
CDR3aa: CASSPRSSEAFF
CDR3nt: TGTGCCAGCAGCCCTCGGTCTTCTGAAGCTTTCTTT

abundance: .
d_gene: TRBD2
j_gene: TRBJ2-1
v_gene: TRBV6-1
CDR3aa: CASKRLADYNEQFF
CDR3nt: TGTGCCAGCAAAAGACTAGCCGACTACAATGAGCAGTTCTTC

abundance: .
d_gene: .
j_gene: TRBJ2-2
v_gene: TRBV6-5
CDR3aa: CASSRTGAGELFF
CDR3nt: TGTGCCAGCAGCAGGACCGGGGCCGGGGAGCTGTTTTTT

abundance: .
d_gene: .
j_gene: TRBJ1-1
v_gene: TRBV6-5
CDR3aa: CASSLGDQAFF
CDR3nt: TGTGCCAGCAGTTTGGGGGATCAAGCTTTCTTT

abundance: .
d_gene: .
j_gene: TRBJ1-2
v_gene: TRBV23-1
CDR3aa: CASTRTANNYGYTF
CDR3nt: TGCGCCAGCACTCGGACAGCGAATAACTATGGCTACACCTTC

abundance: .
d_gene: .
j_gene: TRBJ1-1
v_gene: TRBV6-6
CDR3aa: CASSPQGPRGEAFF
CDR3nt: TGTGCCAGCAGTCCACAGGGCCCGCGGGGTGAGGCTTTCTTT

abundance: .
d_gene: TRBD1
j_gene: TRBJ2-3
v_gene: TRBV7-9
CDR3aa: CASSHGQGRDTQYF
CDR3nt: TGTGCCAGCAGCCACGGACAGGGAAGAGATACGCAGTATTTT

abundance: .
d_gene: TRBD2
j_gene: TRBJ2-1
v_gene: TRBV6-5
CDR3aa: CAISSGGKYNEQFF
CDR3nt: TGTGCCATTTCTAGCGGGGGGAAATACAATGAGCAGTTCTTC

abundance: .
d_gene: TRBD1
j_gene: TRBJ2-7
v_gene: TRBV29-1
CDR3aa: CSVEELGTDSYEQYF
CDR3nt: TGCAGCGTTGAAGAGTTGGGGACAGACTCCTACGAGCAGTACTTC

abundance: .
d_gene: .
j_gene: TRBJ2-7
v_gene: TRBV6-5
CDR3aa: CASSPFVAEPYEQYF
CDR3nt: TGTGCCAGCAGTCCTTTTGTAGCGGAGCCCTACGAGCAGTACTTC

abundance: .
d_gene: .
j_gene: TRBJ2-3
v_gene: TRBV6-5
CDR3aa: CASSRQVSSTDTQYF
CDR3nt: TGTGCCAGCAGTCGACAGGTGTCTAGCACAGATACGCAGTATTTT

abundance: .
d_gene: TRBD1
j_gene: TRBJ2-7
v_gene: TRBV29-1
CDR3aa: CSAQTGQGYEQYF
CDR3nt: TGCAGCGCTCAGACGGGACAGGGCTACGAGCAGTACTTC

abundance: .
d_gene: .
j_gene: TRBJ2-6
v_gene: TRBV27
CDR3aa: CASSFTGSGANVLTF
CDR3nt: TGTGCCAGCAGTTTTACAGGGTCTGGGGCCAACGTCCTGACTTTC

abundance: .
d_gene: .
j_gene: TRBJ2-7
v_gene: TRBV19
CDR3aa: CASSPGTLNEQYF
CDR3nt: TGTGCCAGTAGTCCCGGGACGCTAAACGAGCAGTACTTC

abundance: .
d_gene: .
j_gene: TRBJ2-4
v_gene: TRBV6-1
CDR3aa: CASSEFSRVNIQYF
CDR3nt: TGTGCCAGCAGTGAATTTAGCAGGGTTAACATTCAGTACTTC

abundance: .
d_gene: TRBD2
j_gene: TRBJ2-2
v_gene: TRBV5-4
CDR3aa: CASSLNGGTGELFF
CDR3nt: TGTGCCAGCAGCTTAAACGGGGGGACCGGGGAGCTGTTTTTT

abundance: .
d_gene: TRBD1
j_gene: TRBJ1-5
v_gene: TRBV27
CDR3aa: CASSLFPTGGKPQHF
CDR3nt: TGTGCCAGCAGTTTATTCCCGACAGGGGGTAAGCCCCAGCATTTT

abundance: .
d_gene: .
j_gene: TRBJ2-5
v_gene: TRBV2
CDR3aa: CASSPWEAQETQYF
CDR3nt: TGTGCCAGCAGCCCCTGGGAGGCCCAAGAGACCCAGTACTTC

abundance: few
d_gene: TRBD2
j_gene: TRBJ2-7
v_gene: TRBV27
CDR3aa: CASSLLAGGFSYEQYF
CDR3nt: TGTGCCAGCAGTTTATTAGCGGGAGGTTTCTCCTACGAGCAGTACTTC

abundance: .
d_gene: .
j_gene: TRBJ2-1
v_gene: TRBV10-3
CDR3aa: CAISDFTGDRDNEQFF
CDR3nt: TGTGCCATCAGTGATTTCACCGGGGATAGGGATAATGAGCAGTTCTTC

abundance: .
d_gene: .
j_gene: TRBJ2-3
v_gene: TRBV7-9
CDR3aa: CASSFNRGLSTDTQYF
CDR3nt: TGTGCCAGCAGCTTCAATCGAGGGCTCAGCACAGATACGCAGTATTTT

abundance: .
d_gene: TRBD2
j_gene: TRBJ2-1
v_gene: TRBV7-9
CDR3aa: CASSPQLAGAWYNEQFF
CDR3nt: TGTGCCAGCAGCCCACAATTAGCGGGAGCTTGGTACAATGAGCAGTTCTTC

abundance: .
d_gene: .
j_gene: TRBJ2-1
v_gene: TRBV23-1
CDR3aa: CASSQETGSSYNEQFF
CDR3nt: TGCGCCAGCAGTCAAGAAACAGGGAGCTCCTACAATGAGCAGTTCTTC

abundance: .
d_gene: TRBD2
j_gene: TRBJ2-2
v_gene: TRBV7-9
CDR3aa: CASSLEGRVLFF
CDR3nt: TGTGCCAGCAGCTTGGAAGGGAGGGTGCTGTTTTTT

abundance: .
d_gene: TRBD1
j_gene: TRBJ1-1
v_gene: TRBV29-1
CDR3aa: CSGRLWDRETEAFF
CDR3nt: TGCAGCGGAAGATTGTGGGACAGGGAAACTGAAGCTTTCTTT

abundance: .
d_gene: TRBD2
j_gene: TRBJ2-7
v_gene: TRBV29-1
CDR3aa: CSVEDVGSGRYEQYF
CDR3nt: TGCAGCGTTGAAGATGTGGGTAGCGGGAGATACGAGCAGTACTTC

abundance: .
d_gene: .
j_gene: TRBJ2-7
v_gene: TRBV30
CDR3aa: CACGSQGYEQYF
CDR3nt: TGTGCCTGCGGGTCTCAGGGCTACGAGCAGTACTTC

abundance: .
d_gene: .
j_gene: TRBJ2-7
v_gene: TRBV2
CDR3aa: CASSLGYEQYF
CDR3nt: TGTGCCAGCAGCTTGGGCTACGAGCAGTACTTC

abundance: .
d_gene: .
j_gene: TRBJ2-7
v_gene: TRBV29-1
CDR3aa: CSVVESSTYEQYF
CDR3nt: TGCAGCGTTGTTGAATCCAGCACCTACGAGCAGTACTTC

abundance: .
d_gene: TRBD1
j_gene: TRBJ2-2
v_gene: TRBV13
CDR3aa: CASSLGRGGGGELFF
CDR3nt: TGTGCCAGCAGCTTAGGGCGAGGGGGCGGCGGGGAGCTGTTTTTT

abundance: .
d_gene: .
j_gene: TRBJ2-7
v_gene: TRBV4-1
CDR3aa: CASSWGPSYEQYF
CDR3nt: TGCGCCAGCAGCTGGGGACCCTCCTACGAGCAGTACTTC

abundance: .
d_gene: .
j_gene: TRBJ2-5
v_gene: TRBV10-3
CDR3aa: CAISRQLYQETQYF
CDR3nt: TGTGCCATCAGCAGACAGCTGTACCAAGAGACCCAGTACTTC

abundance: .
d_gene: .
j_gene: TRBJ2-6
v_gene: TRBV7-6
CDR3aa: CASSLDSSGANVLTF
CDR3nt: TGTGCCAGCAGCTTAGATAGCTCTGGGGCCAACGTCCTGACTTTC

abundance: .
d_gene: .
j_gene: TRBJ2-7
v_gene: TRBV6-6
CDR3aa: CASSSSDRQSYEQYF
CDR3nt: TGTGCCAGCAGTTCGTCGGACAGACAGTCCTACGAGCAGTACTTC

abundance: .
d_gene: .
j_gene: TRBJ2-7
v_gene: TRBV5-6
CDR3aa: CASSLGGDYEQYF
CDR3nt: TGTGCCAGCAGCTTGGGTGGAGACTACGAGCAGTACTTC

abundance: .
d_gene: TRBD2
j_gene: TRBJ2-1
v_gene: TRBV5-1
CDR3aa: CASNTGTSGGNEQFF
CDR3nt: TGCGCCAGCAACACCGGGACTAGCGGGGGAAATGAGCAGTTCTTC

abundance: few
d_gene: .
j_gene: TRBJ2-7
v_gene: TRBV29-1
CDR3aa: CSVEGGTGKGEQYF
CDR3nt: TGCAGCGTTGAAGGGGGGACCGGGAAGGGCGAGCAGTACTTC